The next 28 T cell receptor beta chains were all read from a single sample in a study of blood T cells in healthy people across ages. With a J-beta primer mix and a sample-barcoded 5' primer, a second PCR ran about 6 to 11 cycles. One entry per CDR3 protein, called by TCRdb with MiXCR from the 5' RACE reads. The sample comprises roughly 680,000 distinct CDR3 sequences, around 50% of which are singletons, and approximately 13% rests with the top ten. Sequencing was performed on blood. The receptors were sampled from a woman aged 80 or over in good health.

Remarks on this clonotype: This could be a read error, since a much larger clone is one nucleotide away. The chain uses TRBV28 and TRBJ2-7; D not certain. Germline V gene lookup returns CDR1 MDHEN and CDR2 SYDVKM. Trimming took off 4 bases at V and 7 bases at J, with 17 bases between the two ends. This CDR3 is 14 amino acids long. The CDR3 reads CASSWSAEYNEQYF. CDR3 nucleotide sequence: TGTGCCAGCAGTTGGTCTGCGGAATACAATGAGCAGTACTTC. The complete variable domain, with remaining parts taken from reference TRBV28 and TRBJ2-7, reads DVKVTQSSRYLVKRTGEKVFLECVQDMDHENMFWYRQDPGLGLRLIYFSYDVKMKEKGDIPEGYSVSREKKERFSLILESASTNQTSMYLCASSWSAEYNEQYFGPGTRLTVT.

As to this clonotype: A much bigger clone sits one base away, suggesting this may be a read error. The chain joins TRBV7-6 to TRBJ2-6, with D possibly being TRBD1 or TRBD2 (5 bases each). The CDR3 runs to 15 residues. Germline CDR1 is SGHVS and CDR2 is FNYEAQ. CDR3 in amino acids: CASSEDFSGANVPTF. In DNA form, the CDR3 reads TGTGCCAGCAGCGAGGACTTCTCTGGGGCCAACGTCCCGACTTTC.

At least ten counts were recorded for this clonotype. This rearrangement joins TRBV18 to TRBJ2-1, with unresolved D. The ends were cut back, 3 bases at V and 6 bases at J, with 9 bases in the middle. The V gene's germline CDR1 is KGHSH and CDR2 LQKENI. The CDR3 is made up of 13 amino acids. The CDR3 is CASSPTPSNEQFF. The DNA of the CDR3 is TGTGCCAGCTCACCTACACCCTCCAATGAGCAGTTCTTC.

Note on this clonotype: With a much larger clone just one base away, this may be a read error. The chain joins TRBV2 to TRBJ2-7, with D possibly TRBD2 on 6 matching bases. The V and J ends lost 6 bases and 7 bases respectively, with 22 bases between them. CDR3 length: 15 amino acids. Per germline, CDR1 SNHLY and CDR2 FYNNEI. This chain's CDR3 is CASRGNGSPYNEQYF. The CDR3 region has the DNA TGTGCCAGCAGGGGGAACGGGAGCCCCTACAATGAGCAGTACTTC.

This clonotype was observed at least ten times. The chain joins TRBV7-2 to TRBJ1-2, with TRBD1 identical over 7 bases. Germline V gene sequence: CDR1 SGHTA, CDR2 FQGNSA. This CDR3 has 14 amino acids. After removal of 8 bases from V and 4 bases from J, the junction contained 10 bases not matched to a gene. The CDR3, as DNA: TGTGCCAGCCATAGAGGGGGCGCGGTCTATGGCTACACCTTC. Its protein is CASHRGGAVYGYTF.

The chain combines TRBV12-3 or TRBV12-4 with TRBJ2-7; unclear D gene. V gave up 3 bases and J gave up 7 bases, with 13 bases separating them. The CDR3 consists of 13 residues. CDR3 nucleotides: TGTGCCAGCAGTTTTAAAAACGCCCATGAGCAGTACTTC. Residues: CASSFKNAHEQYF.

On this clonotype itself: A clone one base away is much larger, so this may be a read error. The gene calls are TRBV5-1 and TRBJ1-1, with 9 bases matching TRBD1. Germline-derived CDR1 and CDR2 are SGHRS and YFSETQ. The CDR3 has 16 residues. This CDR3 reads CAISPAGTGMNTEAFF. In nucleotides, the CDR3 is TGCGCCATCAGCCCAGCCGGGACAGGGATGAACACTGAAGCTTTCTTT.

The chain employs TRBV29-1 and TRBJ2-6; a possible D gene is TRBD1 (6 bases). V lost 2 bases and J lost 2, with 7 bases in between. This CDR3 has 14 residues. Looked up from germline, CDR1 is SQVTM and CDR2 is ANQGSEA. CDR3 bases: TGCAGCGTTGAATCAGGGGCTGGGGCCAACGTCCTGACTTTC. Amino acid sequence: CSVESGAGANVLTF.

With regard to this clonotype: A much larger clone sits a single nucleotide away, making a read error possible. The CDR3 spells CASKWGVSTDTQYF. The CDR3 nucleotides read TGTGCCAGCAAATGGGGGGTTAGCACAGATACGCAGTATTTT. The rearrangement uses TRBV12-3 or TRBV12-4 and TRBJ2-3; D might be TRBD2 (6 bases). The ends were cut back, 7 bases at V and 0 bases at J, with 11 bases in the middle. The CDR3 is 14 amino acids.

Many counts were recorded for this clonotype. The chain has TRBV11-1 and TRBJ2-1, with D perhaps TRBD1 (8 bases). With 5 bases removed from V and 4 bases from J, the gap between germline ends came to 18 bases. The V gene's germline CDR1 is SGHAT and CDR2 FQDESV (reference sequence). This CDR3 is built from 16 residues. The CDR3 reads CASSPRGLAAYNEQFF. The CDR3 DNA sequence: TGTGCCAGCAGCCCCAGGGGGCTAGCGGCGTACAATGAGCAGTTCTTC.

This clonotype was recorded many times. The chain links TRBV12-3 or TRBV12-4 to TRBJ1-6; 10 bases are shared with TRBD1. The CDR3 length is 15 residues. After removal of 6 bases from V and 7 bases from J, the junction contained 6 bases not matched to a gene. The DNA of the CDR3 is TGTGCCAGCAGGGGGGGGGGACAGGGGAATTCACCCCTCCACTTT. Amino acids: CASRGGGQGNSPLHF.

The CDR3 DNA sequence: TGTGCCATCAGGGGGGTAGAGAGCTATGGCTACACCTTC. This codes for CAIRGVESYGYTF. The chain carries TRBV10-3 and TRBJ1-2; a weak D match, TRBD1 (5 bases). Between the trimmed V and J ends, which lost 6 bases and 4 bases, there was a span of 12 bases. The V gene's germline CDR1 is ENHRY and CDR2 SYGVKD. This CDR3 is 13 amino acids long.

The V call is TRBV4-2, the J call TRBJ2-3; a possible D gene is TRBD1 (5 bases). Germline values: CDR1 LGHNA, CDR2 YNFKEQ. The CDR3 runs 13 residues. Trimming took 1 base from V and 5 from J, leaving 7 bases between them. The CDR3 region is CASSQGGGDTQYF. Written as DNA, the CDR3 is TGTGCCAGCAGCCAAGGGGGCGGAGATACGCAGTATTTT.

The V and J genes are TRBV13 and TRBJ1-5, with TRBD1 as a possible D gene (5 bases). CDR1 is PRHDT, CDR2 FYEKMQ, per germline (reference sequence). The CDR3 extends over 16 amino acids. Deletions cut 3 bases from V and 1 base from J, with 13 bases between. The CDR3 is CASSFGGRESNQPQHF. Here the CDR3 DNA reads TGTGCCAGCAGCTTTGGGGGGAGGGAAAGCAATCAGCCCCAGCATTTT. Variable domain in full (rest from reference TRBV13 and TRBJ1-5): AAGVIQSPRHLIKEKRETATLKCYPIPRHDTVYWYQQGPGQDPQFLISFYEKMQSDKGSIPDRFSAQQFSDYHSELNMSSLELGDSALYFCASSFGGRESNQPQHFGDGTRLSIL.

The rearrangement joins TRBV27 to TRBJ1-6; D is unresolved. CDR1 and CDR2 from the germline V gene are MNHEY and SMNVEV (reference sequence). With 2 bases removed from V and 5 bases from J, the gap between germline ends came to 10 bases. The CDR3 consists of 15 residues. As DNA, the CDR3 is TGTGCCAGCAGTTTAGTTCATTCGGATAATTCACCCCTCCACTTT. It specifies CASSLVHSDNSPLHF.

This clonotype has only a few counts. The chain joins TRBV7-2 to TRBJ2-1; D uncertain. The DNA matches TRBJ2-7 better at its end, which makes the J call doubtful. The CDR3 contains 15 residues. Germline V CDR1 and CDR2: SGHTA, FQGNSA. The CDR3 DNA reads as TGTGCCAGCAGTTACTACGACCCCTCCTACAATGAGCAGTACTTC. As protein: CASSYYDPSYNEQYF.

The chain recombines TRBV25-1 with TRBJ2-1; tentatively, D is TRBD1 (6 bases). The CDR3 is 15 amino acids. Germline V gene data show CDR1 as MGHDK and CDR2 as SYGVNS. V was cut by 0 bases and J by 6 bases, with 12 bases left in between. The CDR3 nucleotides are TGTGCCAGCAGTGAATATCTCTTGACAGGCAATGAGCAGTTCTTC. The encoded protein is CASSEYLLTGNEQFF.

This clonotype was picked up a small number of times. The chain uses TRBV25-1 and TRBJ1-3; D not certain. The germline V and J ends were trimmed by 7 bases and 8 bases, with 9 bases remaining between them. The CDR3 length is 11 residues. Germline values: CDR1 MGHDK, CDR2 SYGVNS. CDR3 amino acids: CASTPGDTIYF. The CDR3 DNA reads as TGTGCCAGCACCCCCGGCGACACCATATATTTT.

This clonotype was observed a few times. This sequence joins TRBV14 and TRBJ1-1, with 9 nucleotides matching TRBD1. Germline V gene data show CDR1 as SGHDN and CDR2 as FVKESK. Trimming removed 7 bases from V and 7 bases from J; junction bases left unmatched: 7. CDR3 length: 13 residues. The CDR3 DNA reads TGTGCCAGCACCCAGGACAGGGGTGTTGAAGCTTTCTTT. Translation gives CASTQDRGVEAFF.

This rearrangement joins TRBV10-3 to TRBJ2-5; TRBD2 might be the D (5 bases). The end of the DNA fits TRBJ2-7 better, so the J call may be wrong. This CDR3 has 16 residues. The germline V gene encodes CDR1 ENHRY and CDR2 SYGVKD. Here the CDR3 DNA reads TGTGCCATCAGTGTCACCAGCTCCCCCGGACTGTACGAGCAGTACTTC. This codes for CAISVTSSPGLYEQYF.

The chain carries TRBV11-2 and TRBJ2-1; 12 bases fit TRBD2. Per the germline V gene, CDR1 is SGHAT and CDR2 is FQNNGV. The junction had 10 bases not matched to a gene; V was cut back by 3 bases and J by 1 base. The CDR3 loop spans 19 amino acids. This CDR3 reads CASSLGTSGSRGSYNEQFF. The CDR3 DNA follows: TGTGCCAGCAGCTTGGGGACTAGCGGGTCCCGGGGATCCTACAATGAGCAGTTCTTC.

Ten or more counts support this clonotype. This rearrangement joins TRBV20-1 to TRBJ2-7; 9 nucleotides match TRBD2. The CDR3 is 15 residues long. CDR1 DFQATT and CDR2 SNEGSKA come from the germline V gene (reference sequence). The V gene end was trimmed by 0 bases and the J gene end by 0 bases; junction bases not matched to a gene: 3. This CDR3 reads CSARDFSGSSYEQYF. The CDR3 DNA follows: TGCAGTGCTAGAGATTTTAGCGGGAGCTCCTACGAGCAGTACTTC.

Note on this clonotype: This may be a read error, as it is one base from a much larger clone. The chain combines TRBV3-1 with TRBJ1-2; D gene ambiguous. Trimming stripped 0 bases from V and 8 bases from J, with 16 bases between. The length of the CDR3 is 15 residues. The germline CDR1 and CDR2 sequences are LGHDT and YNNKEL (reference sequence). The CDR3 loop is CASSQDRTWADGYTF. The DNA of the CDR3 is TGTGCCAGCAGCCAAGACCGTACATGGGCGGACGGCTACACCTTC.

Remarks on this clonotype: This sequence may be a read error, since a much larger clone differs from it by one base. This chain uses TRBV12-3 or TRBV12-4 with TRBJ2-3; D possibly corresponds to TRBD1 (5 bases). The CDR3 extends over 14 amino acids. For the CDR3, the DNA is TGTACCAGCACCAAGGGGTCGGCCACAGATACGCAGTATTTT. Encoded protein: CTSTKGSATDTQYF.

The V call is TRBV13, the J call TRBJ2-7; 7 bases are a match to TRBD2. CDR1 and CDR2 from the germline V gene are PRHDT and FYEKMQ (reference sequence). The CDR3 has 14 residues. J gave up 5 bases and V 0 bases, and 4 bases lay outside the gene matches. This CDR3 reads CASSLGGTIDEQYF. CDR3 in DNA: TGTGCCAGCAGCTTAGGCGGGACTATCGACGAGCAGTACTTC.

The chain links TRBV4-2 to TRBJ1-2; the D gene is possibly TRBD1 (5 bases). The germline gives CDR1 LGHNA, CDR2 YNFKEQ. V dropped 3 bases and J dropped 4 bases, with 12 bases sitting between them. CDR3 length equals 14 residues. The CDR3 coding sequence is TGTGCCAGCAGCCAGAGCGGGACCCCCTATGGCTACACCTTC. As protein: CASSQSGTPYGYTF.

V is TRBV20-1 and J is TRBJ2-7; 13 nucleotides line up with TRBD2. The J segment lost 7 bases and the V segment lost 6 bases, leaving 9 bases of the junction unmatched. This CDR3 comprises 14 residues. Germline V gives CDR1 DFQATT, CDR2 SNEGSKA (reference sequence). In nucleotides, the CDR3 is TGCAGTGCCCCCGGGACTAGCGGGACAGAAGAGCAGTACTTC. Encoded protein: CSAPGTSGTEEQYF.

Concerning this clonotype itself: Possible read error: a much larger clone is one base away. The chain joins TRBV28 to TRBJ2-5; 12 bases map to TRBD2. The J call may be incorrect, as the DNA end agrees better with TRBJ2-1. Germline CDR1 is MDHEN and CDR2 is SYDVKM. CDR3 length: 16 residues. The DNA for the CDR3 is TGTGCCAGCAGTTTATGGACTAGCGGGAGTCGAGAGACCCAGTTCTTC. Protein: CASSLWTSGSRETQFF.